This T cell receptor (beta chain) was found in a study of identical twins (dated by TCRdb to 2016 to 2017). Regarding the complete study: The study deep-sequenced TCR alpha and beta repertoires from monozygotic twins, unrelated adults of various ages and cord blood to test whether fetal clonotypes persist. To rule out contamination, the twin experiments were replicated at different times with different library preparation protocols.

What the study reported, not specific to this receptor: Zero-insertion analyses could be partly confounded by invariant T cells such as MAIT and iNKT, though diverse VJ usage argued against such confounding for most clonotypes. Abundant cord blood beta clonotypes had fewer insertions, young adult naive repertoires showed a similar but weaker trend, and memory repertoires showed no such trend. Excess twin sharing in beta out-of-frame sequences was weaker because fewer shared sequences lowered the signal-to-noise ratio. Because the same donors could not be followed over many years, the conclusions depended on cross-sectional statistical analysis. Recombination models systematically underestimated out-of-frame TCR alpha sharing in monozygotic twins but agreed with sharing between unrelated individuals. Out-of-frame TCR alpha sequences shared between twins showed an excess of low generation-probability sequences compared with coincidental sharing between unrelated individuals.

This clonotype was observed a few times. The antigen it binds to is not known. Qualities for individual bases were not recorded, and no much larger clone is one base off. The germline V gene provides CDR1 SGDLS and CDR2 YYNGEE. Germline trimming: 0 bases from V, 2 bases from J; junction bases outside gene matches: 7. The CDR3 measures 16 amino acids from cysteine to phenylalanine. CDR3 DNA is the only sequence kept; it has 48 bases, read in frame from the first base. Every donor in the study was a healthy Caucasian. Three pairs of female monozygotic twins, all aged about 18 to 30 years, were included in the twin cohort. CD4+ and CD8+ T cell populations were isolated with positive isolation kits from Invitrogen. Library creation used 5' RACE. Sequencer: Illumina HiSeq 2000. A universal primer binding site was introduced by template switching, and a unique molecular identifier was present in the final cDNA, enabling accurate counting of TCR cDNA molecules. Specific primers in the conserved constant-segment region were used to synthesize first-strand cDNA for the TCR alpha and beta chains. To control for contamination, each cDNA library was double barcoded with a SMART-Mk sample barcode plus Illumina barcodes. TruSeq adapter sequences and Illumina sample barcodes were added in two successive PCR steps. The TCR alpha and beta cDNA libraries were sequenced on the Illumina HiSeq platform using custom primers. Turning to the authors' computational methods: MiGEC was used to process raw reads and extract unique molecular identifiers, and MiXCR was used to find CDR3 positions. For each individual, recombination models were inferred using an EM algorithm with the repgenHMM and IGoR tools. The analysis of shared clonotypes was done with the tcR package in R, with sharing normalized by the product of cloneset sizes. To study raw recombination without the effects of thymic and clonal selection, out-of-frame nonproductive sequences were analyzed. In TCRdb, the public reads were trimmed at Q25 with fastp and aligned with MiXCR, with productive beta chains retained. Each CDR3 protein appears once, grouped with its most common genes and DNA. The V and J calls shown here were made by TCRdb, not taken from the authors' results. The table for this sample lists about 530,000 distinct CDR3 sequences; about a fifth of them were counted only once. The leading ten clones occupy approximately 0.5% of the sample.

The same data also went into a second study, on yellow fever vaccine responses in identical twins. Drawing on the second study: According to the authors, the vaccine-induced T cell response in identical twins seemed to be partly convergent and partly specific to each individual. In the study, vaccine-responding T cell clones were precisely tracked in identical twins.

In this chain, TRBV9 is recombined with TRBJ2-5; 7 central bases correspond to TRBD2. Material: CD4+ T cells sorted from blood. The sequence was obtained from a woman aged 18-29 years in good health. The CDR3 corresponds to CASSVVGVGGQETQYF. At the DNA level, the sequence is TGTGCCAGCAGCGTAGTAGGAGTCGGGGGGCAAGAGACCCAGTACTTC.